This T cell receptor (beta chain) was observed in a study of blood T cell repertoires in COVID-19. V shed 0 bases, J shed 6 bases, and the junction held 12 bases outside the gene matches. Germline V gene lookup returns CDR1 MGHRA and CDR2 YSYEKL. The CDR3 length is 17 residues. Some clones are missing from TCRdb's copy, which holds only in-frame ones; the method was immunoSEQ multiplex PCR. This table holds approximately 150,000 clones, around 87% found once. Sample: peripheral blood. This chain uses TRBV4-1 with TRBJ2-7; the match to TRBD2 covers 9 bases. The sequence was collected from a man of 80 years or more with acute or convalescent COVID-19. The CDR3 region has the DNA TGCGCCAGCAGCCAAGATCGTTCCGGGACTAGCTTGCGCGAGCAGTACTTC. Translating it yields CASSQDRSGTSLREQYF.